The following is a T cell receptor beta chain sequence with its context. Many counts were recorded for this clone. Its antigen is not yet known. No much larger clone is present one base from it, and per-base qualities are unavailable. This specimen comes from a study of metastatic and nonmetastatic thyroid tumors (TCRdb year 2020). Broadly, across the study: Repertoires from peripheral blood and from tumor or nodule tissue samples of malignant and benign thyroid patients were compared. Overall study outcomes, separate from this receptor: In both blood and tumor samples, TCR beta diversity was reported to be significantly higher in malignant tumors than in benign nodules.

The germline V gene specifies SGDLS as CDR1 and YYNGEE as CDR2. The CDR3 spans 15 residues, from the cysteine through the phenylalanine. Of all the DNA, just the CDR3 is kept, 45 bases in frame from base 1. V is pared back by 5 bases and J by 1 base, with 10 bases lying between the germline termini. No treatment had been received by any patient before thyroid surgery. Using T-cell receptor beta sequencing, the researchers looked back retrospectively at clinical samples from patients, gathered between about 2012 and 2018. Receptor amplification or capture employed PCR. Instrument used: Illumina HiSeq 4000. The TCR beta-chain CDR3 region of each patient was profiled by high-throughput sequencing. The paper's data handling went like this. CDR3 differences across clinicopathological groups were used to build a classifier for discriminating distant-metastatic papillary thyroid cancer patients. The Shannon index was used to measure repertoire diversity, and the Morisita-Horn index was used to measure how similar tumor and blood repertoires were. Through fastp at Q25 and MiXCR, TCRdb rebuilt clones from the public reads, retaining in-frame beta chains. The V and J calls were not made by the authors but by TCRdb's processing. The sample table records 89,000 or so clones; approximately 9% of these occur just once. 8.8% of the sample is taken by the ten largest.

The clonotype originates from a female donor with papillary thyroid cancer or a benign thyroid nodule (not recorded which). Some clones in this sample may be carry-over from other donors' samples. Material for sequencing was blood. The rearrangement joined TRBV9 to TRBJ2-6; the D gene identity is not certain. The CDR3 is CASRAAASGANVLTF. The nucleotide sequence is given as TGTGCCAGCAGGGCCGCAGCTTCTGGGGCCAACGTCCTGACTTTC.